These 21 T cell receptor beta chains share one sample of origin, sequenced in a study of spatial heterogeneity in lung cancer. TCRdb called the 5' RACE reads again in MiXCR, with one record for every CDR3 protein. The data show some 30,000 distinct CDR3 sequences, 10% seen once. Stated time point: blood at routine non-recurrence follow-up after resection. This sample comprised PBMCs, obtained at follow-up. The receptors were gathered from a female donor with early-stage non-small cell lung cancer.

The sample holds many counts of this clonotype. V is TRBV28 and J is TRBJ1-2; D unclear. The germline CDR1 and CDR2 sequences are MDHEN and SYDVKM. Deletions cut 6 bases from V and 0 bases from J, with 8 bases between. The CDR3 runs to 13 residues. In nucleotides, the CDR3 is TGTGCCAGCAGAACCCCCCCTAACTATGGCTACACCTTC. Protein: CASRTPPNYGYTF.

There are many counts of this clonotype. This rearrangement joins TRBV28 to TRBJ2-7, with D unresolved. The CDR3 is 14 amino acids. The V gene's germline CDR1 is MDHEN and CDR2 SYDVKM. V lost 4 bases and J 2 bases, leaving 12 bases between the germline ends. For the CDR3, the DNA is TGTGCCAGCAGTTCAGGCAGCCGTCCCTACGAGCAGTACTTC. As protein: CASSSGSRPYEQYF.

In this sample, this clonotype turned up many times. The chain employs TRBV18 and TRBJ1-4, with D unclear. Trimming left V 1 base short and J 7 bases short, with 10 bases between. This CDR3 has 14 amino acids. Germline lookup yields CDR1 KGHSH and CDR2 LQKENI. The CDR3 DNA sequence: TGTGCCAGCTCACCACTCGGGGAAGGTGAAAAACTGTTTTTT. It encodes CASSPLGEGEKLFF.

Many counts were recorded for this clonotype. The chain has TRBV28 and TRBJ2-7; no clear D. The germline V and J ends were trimmed by 5 bases and 5 bases, with 19 bases remaining between them. The CDR3 sequence is 15 residues long. Per the germline V gene, CDR1 is MDHEN and CDR2 is SYDVKM. CDR3 nucleotide sequence: TGTGCCAGCAGTATCTCCACCGGGCCCCTCCACGAGCAGTACTTC. Protein product: CASSISTGPLHEQYF.

This clonotype was picked up many times. V gene TRBV7-3 combines with J gene TRBJ2-2; 8 nucleotides align to TRBD1. The V and J ends lost 5 bases and 4 bases, in that order; junction bases with no gene match: 3. The CDR3 contains 14 residues. The germline gives CDR1 SGHTA, CDR2 FQGTGA. The CDR3 sequence is CASSPRGPTGELFF. CDR3 coding DNA: TGTGCCAGCAGCCCCAGGGGGCCCACCGGGGAGCTGTTTTTT. The full variable domain, its missing parts supplied by reference TRBV7-3 and TRBJ2-2, is GAGVSQTPSNKVTEKGKYVELRCDPISGHTALYWYRQSLGQGPEFLIYFQGTGAADDSGLPNDRFFAVRPEGSVSTLKIQRTERGDSAVYLCASSPRGPTGELFFGEGSRLTVL.

There are many counts of this clonotype. CDR3 protein: CASSNPGQGLGTQYF. The CDR3, as DNA: TGTGCCAGCAGCAACCCGGGACAGGGGCTTGGAACCCAGTACTTC. This chain joins TRBV5-4 and TRBJ2-5; 10 positions agree with TRBD1. The CDR3 spans 15 residues. CDR1 and CDR2 from the germline V gene are SGHNT and YYREEE (reference sequence). Trimming removed 4 bases from V and 8 bases from J; junction bases left unmatched: 11. Full variable domain (missing parts from reference TRBV5-4 and TRBJ2-5): ETGVTQSPTHLIKTRGQQVTLRCSSQSGHNTVSWYQQALGQGPQFIFQYYREEENGRGNFPPRFSGLQFPNYSSELNVNALELDDSALYLCASSNPGQGLGTQYFGPGTRLLVL.

This clonotype was observed many times. This chain joins TRBV7-9 and TRBJ2-1; possibly TRBD2 for D (6 bases). The CDR3 has 15 residues. Looked up from germline, CDR1 is SEHNR and CDR2 is FQNEAQ (reference sequence). Between the trimmed V and J ends, which lost 5 bases and 6 bases, there was a span of 17 bases. The CDR3 nucleotides read TGTGCCAGCAGCCTTGCCGGACGGGGGTCCAATGAGCAGTTCTTC. It encodes CASSLAGRGSNEQFF.

In its sample, this clonotype was seen many times. V usage is TRBV6-5 and J usage is TRBJ2-2; no reliable D call. Trimming took 0 bases from V and 6 from J, leaving 8 bases between them. The CDR3 is 14 residues long. CDR1 MNHEY and CDR2 SVGAGI come from the germline V gene. The CDR3 is CASSYSLGSGELFF. CDR3 nucleotides: TGTGCCAGCAGTTACTCCTTGGGATCCGGGGAGCTGTTTTTT.

This chain links TRBV5-4 with TRBJ2-3; D unclear. The CDR3 has 14 amino acids. Between the trimmed V and J ends, which lost 5 bases and 4 bases, there was a span of 14 bases. Germline CDR1 SGHNT, CDR2 YYREEE (reference sequence). The CDR3 is CASSLWNAADTQYF. The CDR3 DNA sequence: TGTGCCAGCAGTCTTTGGAACGCCGCAGATACGCAGTATTTT.

This clonotype was observed many times. V and J are TRBV9 and TRBJ2-7, with D unclear. CDR1 and CDR2 from the germline V gene are SGDLS and YYNGEE. The V and J ends lost 5 bases and 9 bases respectively, with 15 bases between them. The CDR3 is 12 residues long. The CDR3 coding sequence is TGTGCCAGCAGTCCCCGATCTAACTGGCAGTACTTC. This gives the protein CASSPRSNWQYF.

This clonotype was recorded at least ten times. The CDR3 here is CASSRTGRHSTDTQYF. The CDR3 DNA is TGTGCCAGCAGCCGGACAGGGCGACATAGCACAGATACGCAGTATTTT. The chain couples TRBV3-1 to TRBJ2-3, with 8 bases aligning to TRBD1. CDR1 and CDR2 from the germline V gene are LGHDT and YNNKEL (reference sequence). This CDR3 is 16 amino acids long. V was clipped by 4 bases and J by 0 bases; unmatched bases: 6.

This clonotype was observed many times. The V call is TRBV29-1, the J call TRBJ2-7, with D unclear. This CDR3 has 12 residues. Germline V CDR1 and CDR2: SQVTM, ANQGSEA. The V gene lost 1 base and the J gene lost 0 bases, with 4 bases spanning the gap. CDR3 sequence (DNA): TGCAGCGTTGAAGCGACCTCCTACGAGCAGTACTTC. The encoded protein is CSVEATSYEQYF.

A single count supports this clonotype. This sequence may be a read error, since a much larger clone differs from it by one base. V is TRBV5-1 and J is TRBJ1-1; 7 nucleotides align to TRBD1. CDR1 SGHRS and CDR2 YFSETQ come from the germline V gene. CDR3 length equals 15 residues. Germline trimming cut 3 bases from V and 3 bases from J; bases unmatched to any gene: 8. The CDR3 here is CASSWTDRADTEAFF. The CDR3 DNA is TGCGCCAGCAGCTGGACCGACAGGGCGGACACTGAAGCTTTCTTT. Full variable domain (remainder filled in from reference TRBV5-1 and TRBJ1-1): KAGVTQTPRYLIKTRGQQVTLSCSPISGHRSVSWYQQTPGQGLQFLFEYFSETQRNKGNFPGRFSGRQFSNSRSEMNVSTLELGDSALYLCASSWTDRADTEAFFGQGTRLTVV.

In its sample, this clonotype was seen many times. This rearrangement joins TRBV7-6 to TRBJ1-5, with 10 bases aligning to TRBD1. The V and J ends lost 3 bases and 1 base, in that order; junction bases with no gene match: 0. CDR3 size: 15 residues. Germline V gene lookup returns CDR1 SGHVS and CDR2 FNYEAQ. The CDR3, as DNA: TGTGCCAGCAGCTTGGGACAGGGGAGCAATCAGCCCCAGCATTTT. Translation gives CASSLGQGSNQPQHF.

This chain connects TRBV2 to TRBJ1-5; a possible D gene is TRBD1 (5 bases). The CDR3 consists of 15 residues. The V end was cut by 6 bases, the J end by 4 bases, with 16 bases between. CDR1 SNHLY and CDR2 FYNNEI come from the germline V gene. The CDR3 nucleotides read TGTGCCAGCAGAACGGATAGGGGCTTAAATCAGCCCCAGCATTTT. Translated: CASRTDRGLNQPQHF.

This clonotype was picked up a small number of times. The chain joins TRBV20-1 to TRBJ2-7, with 7 bases matching TRBD1. The germline V gene encodes CDR1 DFQATT and CDR2 SNEGSKA (reference sequence). V lost 3 bases to trimming and J lost 3 bases; unmatched junction nucleotides: 8. The CDR3 has 14 residues. The CDR3 DNA is TGCAGTGCTAGGTCCGGGGACAGAGACTACGAGCAGTACTTC. Translation: CSARSGDRDYEQYF.

This clonotype has a count of ten or more. The rearrangement joins TRBV5-1 to TRBJ2-7; 8 bases align to TRBD2. Trimming at V came to 1 base and at J to 1 base, leaving 1 base not matched to a gene. The germline gives CDR1 SGHRS, CDR2 YFSETQ. The CDR3 covers 14 residues. The CDR3: CASSLTSGSYEQYF. DNA of the CDR3: TGCGCCAGCAGCTTGACTAGCGGATCCTACGAGCAGTACTTC. The variable domain in full, with the rest retrieved from reference TRBV5-1 and TRBJ2-7, is KAGVTQTPRYLIKTRGQQVTLSCSPISGHRSVSWYQQTPGQGLQFLFEYFSETQRNKGNFPGRFSGRQFSNSRSEMNVSTLELGDSALYLCASSLTSGSYEQYFGPGTRLTVT.

The V call is TRBV29-1, the J call TRBJ2-2; 8 bases agree with TRBD2. The length of the CDR3 is 14 residues. Germline CDR1 SQVTM, CDR2 ANQGSEA. The V and J ends lost 6 bases and 0 bases, in that order; junction bases with no gene match: 3. This CDR3 reads CSVQRETNTGELFF. The CDR3, as DNA: TGCAGCGTGCAGCGGGAGACGAACACCGGGGAGCTGTTTTTT.

This clonotype was observed many times. The rearrangement links TRBV7-2 to TRBJ2-1; D ambiguous. Germline lookup yields CDR1 SGHTA and CDR2 FQGNSA. Trimming pared 1 base from V and 7 bases from J, leaving 11 bases between. This CDR3 has 14 residues. The CDR3 sequence: CASSLDPIGNEQFF. As DNA, the CDR3 is TGTGCCAGCAGCTTAGACCCTATTGGGAATGAGCAGTTCTTC.

This clonotype was recorded a few times. In nucleotides, the CDR3 is TGTGCCAGCAGTCTGGACAGGGGTATCTATGGCTACACCTTC. It translates to CASSLDRGIYGYTF. The chain employs TRBV28 and TRBJ1-2; TRBD1 aligns across 9 bases. Germline V CDR1 and CDR2: MDHEN, SYDVKM. This CDR3 spans 14 amino acids. The V and J ends lost 5 bases and 4 bases, in that order; junction bases with no gene match: 5.

This clonotype was seen a handful of times. The gene calls are TRBV28 and TRBJ2-1; weak D call: TRBD2 (6 bases). The CDR3 runs to 15 residues. V was shortened by 6 bases and J by 0 bases, with 12 bases between the two germline ends. Germline V CDR1 and CDR2: MDHEN, SYDVKM. The CDR3 nucleotides are TGTGCCAGCAGGCCCGCGGGGAGCTCCTACAATGAGCAGTTCTTC. Protein sequence: CASRPAGSSYNEQFF. The full variable domain, in which reference TRBV28 and TRBJ2-1 provide the parts outside the CDR3, is DVKVTQSSRYLVKRTGEKVFLECVQDMDHENMFWYRQDPGLGLRLIYFSYDVKMKEKGDIPEGYSVSREKKERFSLILESASTNQTSMYLCASRPAGSSYNEQFFGPGTRLTVL.